This T cell receptor (beta chain) was observed in a study of cytomegalovirus exposure and HLA in healthy donors. Researchers ran the PCR with 60 Vbeta and 13 Jbeta primers. Data came from immunoSEQ multiplex PCR; TCRdb stores just in-frame clones and leaves some out. In the table there are about 160,000 clones, 60% to 80% of which are singletons. Points on this clone: Antigen specificity is unknown.

Nominal health characterized the donors when sampled, though unrecorded immune exposures were likely. General study findings and limits: Immune exposure was documented only through CMV serostatus. In a later analysis, DRB1 alleles had the most associated TCRs; HLA-C alleles the fewest. Among TCR beta chains, those listed as cytomegalovirus-associated numbered more than 150.

The TCR comes from a man in his sixties in good health and CMV-seronegative. The specimen sequenced was PBMCs.

Here the CDR3 reads CASSSYYEQYF. CDR3 DNA: TGTGCCAGCAGCTCCTACTACGAGCAGTACTTC. The V call is TRBV7-9, the J call TRBJ2-7, with no clear D. The CDR3 runs 11 residues. Germline V gene data show CDR1 as SEHNR and CDR2 as FQNEAQ (reference sequence). V lost 4 bases, J lost 3 bases, and 4 bases lay in between.